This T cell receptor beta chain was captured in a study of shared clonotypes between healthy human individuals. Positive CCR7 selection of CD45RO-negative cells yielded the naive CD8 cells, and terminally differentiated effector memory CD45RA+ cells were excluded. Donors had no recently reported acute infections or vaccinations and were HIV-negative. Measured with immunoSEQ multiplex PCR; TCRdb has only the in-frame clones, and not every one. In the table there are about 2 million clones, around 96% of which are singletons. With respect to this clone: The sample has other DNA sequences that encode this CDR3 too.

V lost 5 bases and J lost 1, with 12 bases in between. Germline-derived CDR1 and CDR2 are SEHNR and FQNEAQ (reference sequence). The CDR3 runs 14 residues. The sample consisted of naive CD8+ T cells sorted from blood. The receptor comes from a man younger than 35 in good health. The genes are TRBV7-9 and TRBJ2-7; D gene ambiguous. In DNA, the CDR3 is TGTGCCAGCAGCCCGCCGGGCACTTCCTACGAGCAGTACTTC. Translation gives CASSPPGTSYEQYF.